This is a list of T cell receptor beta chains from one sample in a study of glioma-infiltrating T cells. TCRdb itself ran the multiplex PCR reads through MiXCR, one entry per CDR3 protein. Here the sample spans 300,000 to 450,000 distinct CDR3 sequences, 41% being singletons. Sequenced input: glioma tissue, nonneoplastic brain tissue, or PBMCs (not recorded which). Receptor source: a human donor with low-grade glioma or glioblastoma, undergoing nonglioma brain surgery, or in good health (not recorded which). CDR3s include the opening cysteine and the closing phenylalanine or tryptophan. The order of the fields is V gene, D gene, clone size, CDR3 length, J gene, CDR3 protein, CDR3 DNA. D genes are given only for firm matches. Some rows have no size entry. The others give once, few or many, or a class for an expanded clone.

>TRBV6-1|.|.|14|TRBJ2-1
CASSTLGLGDEQFF
TGTGCCAGCAGTACCCTTGGCCTGGGCGATGAGCAGTTCTTC
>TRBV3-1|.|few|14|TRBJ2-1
CASSPQGWDNEQFF
TGTGCCAGCAGCCCGCAGGGGTGGGACAATGAGCAGTTCTTC
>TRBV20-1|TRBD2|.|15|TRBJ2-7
CSANLFSGSPHEQYF
TGCAGTGCTAACTTATTTAGCGGGAGTCCCCACGAGCAGTACTTC
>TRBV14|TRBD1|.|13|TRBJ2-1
CASRRQGASEQFF
TGTGCCAGCAGAAGACAGGGGGCTAGTGAGCAGTTCTTC
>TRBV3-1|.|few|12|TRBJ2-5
CASGAGVETQYF
TGTGCCAGCGGTGCAGGGGTAGAGACCCAGTACTTC
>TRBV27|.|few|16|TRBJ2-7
CASSLTRLGGTYEQYF
TGTGCCAGCAGTCTTACCCGACTAGGCGGGACCTACGAGCAGTACTTC
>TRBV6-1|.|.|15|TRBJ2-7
CASRPAGTGHYERYF
TGTGCCAGCAGACCCGCCGGGACGGGCCACTACGAGCGGTACTTC
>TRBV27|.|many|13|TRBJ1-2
CASSLTGVHGYTF
TGTGCCAGCAGTTTGACGGGGGTCCATGGCTACACCTTC
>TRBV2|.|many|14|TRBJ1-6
CASKEQGDNSPLHF
TGTGCCAGCAAGGAACAGGGCGATAATTCACCCCTCCACTTT
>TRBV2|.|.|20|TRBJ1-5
CASSPRGFVTSGSLNQPQHF
TGTGCCAGCAGCCCCAGAGGGTTTGTAACGTCGGGGTCCCTCAATCAGCCCCAGCATTTT
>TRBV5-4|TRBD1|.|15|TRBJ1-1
CASSPTGAGDTEAFF
TGTGCCAGCAGCCCTACAGGGGCGGGGGACACTGAAGCTTTCTTT
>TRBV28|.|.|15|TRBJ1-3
CASSLCSGSGNTIYF
TGTGCCAGCAGTTTATGTTCCGGGAGTGGAAACACCATATATTTT
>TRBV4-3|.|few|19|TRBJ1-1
CASSQEISRWDTLNTEAFF
TGCGCCAGCAGCCAAGAAATCTCAAGGTGGGACACCTTGAACACTGAAGCTTTCTTT
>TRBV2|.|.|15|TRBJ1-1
CASSAARPVGTESFF
TGTGCCAGCAGTGCTGCCAGACCGGTGGGCACTGAATCTTTCTTT
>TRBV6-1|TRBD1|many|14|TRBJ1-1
CASRRQGMRTEAFF
TGTGCCAGCAGGCGACAGGGAATGCGCACTGAAGCTTTCTTT
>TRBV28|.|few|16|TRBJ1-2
CASSFRGGEANYGYTF
TGTGCCAGCAGTTTTCGTGGGGGGGAAGCTAACTATGGCTACACCTTC
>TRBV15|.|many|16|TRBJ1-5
CATSRVGPATNQPQHF
TGTGCCACCAGCCGAGTGGGGCCCGCGACCAATCAGCCCCAGCATTTT
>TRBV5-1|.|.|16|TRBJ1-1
CASSLAAVGVNTEAFF
TGCGCCAGCAGCTTGGCCGCCGTCGGGGTGAACACTGAAGCTTTCTTT
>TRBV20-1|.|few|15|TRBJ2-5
CSAGSPRWGQETQYF
TGCAGTGCTGGTAGCCCGAGGTGGGGACAAGAGACCCAGTACTTC
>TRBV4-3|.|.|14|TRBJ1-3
CASSQSTGRNTIYF
TGCGCCAGCAGCCAATCCACAGGCAGAAACACCATATATTTT
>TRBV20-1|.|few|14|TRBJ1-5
CSARPPYSNQPQHF
TGCAGTGCTAGGCCTCCGTATAGCAATCAGCCCCAGCATTTT
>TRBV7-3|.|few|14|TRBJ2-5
CASSPGSAVETQYF
TGTGCCAGCAGCCCAGGATCAGCGGTGGAGACCCAGTACTTC
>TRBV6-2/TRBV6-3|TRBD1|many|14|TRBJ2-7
CASAGGQEPYEQYF
TGTGCCAGCGCAGGGGGCCAAGAGCCCTACGAGCAGTACTTC
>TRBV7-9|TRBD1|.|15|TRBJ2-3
CASSSDATGADTQYF
TGTGCCAGCAGCTCGGATGCGACAGGGGCAGATACGCAGTATTTT
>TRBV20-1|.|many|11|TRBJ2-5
CSAQGYETQYF
TGCAGTGCTCAGGGGTACGAGACCCAGTACTTC
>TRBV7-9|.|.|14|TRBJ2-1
CASSYSQGYNEQFF
TGTGCCAGCAGCTACTCCCAGGGCTACAATGAGCAGTTCTTC
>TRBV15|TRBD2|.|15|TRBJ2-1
CATSSGLAGGGEQFF
TGTGCCACCAGCAGTGGACTAGCGGGTGGAGGGGAGCAGTTCTTC
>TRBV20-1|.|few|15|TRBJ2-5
CSARERLKYQETQYF
TGCAGTGCTAGAGAGAGACTTAAGTACCAAGAGACCCAGTACTTC
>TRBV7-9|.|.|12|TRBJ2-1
CASSLFYNEQFF
TGTGCCAGCAGCTTATTCTACAATGAGCAGTTCTTC
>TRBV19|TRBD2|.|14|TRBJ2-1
CASSVTGTSGVQFF
TGTGCCAGTAGTGTGACGGGGACTAGCGGTGTGCAGTTCTTC
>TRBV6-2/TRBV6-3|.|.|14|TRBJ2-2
CASGYHSNTGELFF
TGTGCCAGCGGTTACCACTCGAACACCGGGGAGCTGTTTTTT
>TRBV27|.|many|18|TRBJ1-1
CASSLRAQGRRVNTEAFF
TGTGCCAGCAGTTTACGGGCCCAGGGCCGCCGGGTGAACACTGAAGCTTTCTTT
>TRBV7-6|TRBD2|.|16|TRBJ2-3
CASSLRTSGSADTQYF
TGTGCCAGCAGCTTACGTACTAGCGGGAGTGCAGATACGCAGTATTTT
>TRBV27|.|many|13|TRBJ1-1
CASHRGFNTEAFF
TGTGCCAGCCACCGGGGCTTCAACACTGAAGCTTTCTTT
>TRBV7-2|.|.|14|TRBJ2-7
CASSLLGTVHEQYF
TGTGCCAGCAGCTTACTGGGAACGGTCCACGAGCAGTACTTC